What follows is one TCR beta chain and its context. This sample was included in a study of blood T cell repertoires in COVID-19. At the level of the study: Acute-phase and convalescent COVID-19 samples originated in the United States, Italy and Spain. Sources were T cells, B-cell-depleted T cells, or PBMCs; the material itself was cDNA or gDNA.

Trimming removed 2 bases from V and 8 bases from J, with 6 bases in between. This CDR3 has 11 residues. Germline CDR1 reads LNHNV; CDR2 reads YYDKDF (reference sequence). Original handling: Amplification of reference gene primers was used by the study to estimate nucleated cell counts. Measured with immunoSEQ multiplex PCR; TCRdb has only the in-frame clones, and not every one. V, J and clone size are taken as reported in that table, and D and trimming were inferred from the DNA itself. Of roughly 250,000 clones in the sample, 65% to 90% were seen once. What was sequenced was peripheral blood. This chain links TRBV15 with TRBJ1-1, with no clear D. The clonotype originates from a woman aged 45 to 65 with acute or convalescent COVID-19. CDR3 nucleotides: TGTGCCACCAGCAGAAGAGGAGAAGCTTTCTTT. Encoded protein: CATSRRGEAFF. The complete variable domain, with remaining parts taken from reference TRBV15 and TRBJ1-1, reads DAMVIQNPRYQVTQFGKPVTLSCSQTLNHNVMYWYQQKSSQAPKLLFHYYDKDFNNEADTPDNFQSRRPNTSFCFLDIRSPGLGDTAMYLCATSRRGEAFFGQGTRLTVV.